Following are 25 T cell receptor beta chains from one sample sequenced in a study of cytotoxic CD8 clonotypes in ibrutinib-treated CLL. Produced via immunoSEQ multiplex PCR; TCRdb's table is partial and in-frame only. The sample consists of tens of thousands of clones, roughly 50% of them appearing once. The sample consisted of PBMCs, taken after 12 months of ibrutinib treatment. The origin of the receptors is a human donor with chronic lymphocytic leukemia.

The chain links TRBV7-9 to TRBJ2-7, with D unresolved. The germline CDR1 and CDR2 sequences are SEHNR and FQNEAQ (reference sequence). CDR3 size: 11 residues. Trimming cost V 1 base and J 9 bases, with 7 bases left between them. The CDR3 spells CASSLERRQYF. The CDR3 DNA reads TGTGCCAGCAGCTTAGAGAGAAGGCAGTACTTC.

This clone is medium-sized within its sample. This chain joins TRBV28 and TRBJ1-1, with D hard to call. CDR3 length: 14 amino acids. CDR1 is MDHEN and CDR2 is SYDVKM in the germline V gene. V lost 2 bases and J 5 bases, leaving 12 bases between the germline ends. The CDR3 DNA reads TGTGCCAGCAGTTTACAGAGGGTGGGGACTGAAGCTTTCTTT. It is translated as CASSLQRVGTEAFF.

This chain joins TRBV6-1 and TRBJ1-2, with unresolved D. There are 12 residues in the CDR3. V lost 5 bases and J 5 bases, leaving 9 bases between the germline ends. Germline lookup yields CDR1 MNHNS and CDR2 SASEGT. CDR3 residues: CASSSIGYGYTF. CDR3 in DNA: TGTGCCAGCAGTTCTATTGGGTATGGCTACACCTTC.

This clone has a single count. The chain recombines TRBV7-3 with TRBJ1-2; no definite D call. Per germline, CDR1 SGHTA and CDR2 FQGTGA. The ends were cut back, 0 bases at V and 6 bases at J, with 14 bases in the middle. CDR3 length: 15 residues. The CDR3 DNA is TGTGCCAGCAGCTTAACCCCCGACGCCCCCCATGGCTACACCTTC. This codes for CASSLTPDAPHGYTF. Drawing the rest from reference TRBV7-3 and TRBJ1-2, the complete variable domain is GAGVSQTPSNKVTEKGKYVELRCDPISGHTALYWYRQSLGQGPEFLIYFQGTGAADDSGLPNDRFFAVRPEGSVSTLKIQRTERGDSAVYLCASSLTPDAPHGYTFGSGTRLTVV.

The CDR3 loop reads CASSKGWGSNQPQHF. In nucleotides, the CDR3 is TGTGCCAGCAGCAAAGGGTGGGGAAGCAATCAGCCCCAGCATTTT. The gene calls are TRBV21-1 and TRBJ1-5. TRBV21-1 has pseudogene status. The CDR3 has 15 residues.

The chain recombines TRBV21-1 with TRBJ1-5. TRBV21-1 is given as a pseudogene. The CDR3 runs to 13 residues. In DNA, the CDR3 is TGTGCCAGCACCCTTATCGGCAATCAGCCCCAGCATTTT. Protein sequence: CASTLIGNQPQHF.

The gene calls are TRBV5-4 and TRBJ2-5, with 11 bases identical to TRBD2. Germline loops: CDR1 SGHNT, CDR2 YYREEE (reference sequence). Trimming removed 3 bases from V and 1 base from J; junction bases left unmatched: 2. This CDR3 has 15 amino acids. CDR3 protein: CASSWTSGSQETQYF. The CDR3 bases are TGTGCCAGCAGCTGGACTAGCGGGTCCCAAGAGACCCAGTACTTC. Together with reference TRBV5-4 and TRBJ2-5, the CDR3 gives the full variable domain: ETGVTQSPTHLIKTRGQQVTLRCSSQSGHNTVSWYQQALGQGPQFIFQYYREEENGRGNFPPRFSGLQFPNYSSELNVNALELDDSALYLCASSWTSGSQETQYFGPGTRLLVL.

This clone was picked up one time. The CDR3 loop reads CASSFPSGNTIYF. The CDR3 bases are TGTGCCAGCAGCTTCCCCTCTGGAAACACCATATATTTT. The chain links TRBV5-6 to TRBJ1-3; D unresolved. Trimming pared 2 bases from V and 0 bases from J, leaving 3 bases between. CDR1 is SGHDT and CDR2 is YYEEEE in the germline V gene. The CDR3 has 13 residues.

This clone has a handful of counts. V gene TRBV5-1 combines with J gene TRBJ2-7, with TRBD1 matching over 8 bases. Germline-derived CDR1 and CDR2 are SGHRS and YFSETQ. The trim removed 4 bases at V and 6 bases at J, leaving 9 bases unmatched. There are 14 residues in the CDR3. The CDR3 DNA sequence: TGCGCCAGCAGCGTAGGACAGGGAGGAGGCGAGCAGTACTTC. It yields the protein CASSVGQGGGEQYF. The variable domain in full, with the rest retrieved from reference TRBV5-1 and TRBJ2-7, is KAGVTQTPRYLIKTRGQQVTLSCSPISGHRSVSWYQQTPGQGLQFLFEYFSETQRNKGNFPGRFSGRQFSNSRSEMNVSTLELGDSALYLCASSVGQGGGEQYFGPGTRLTVT.

The V and J genes are TRBV20-1 and TRBJ2-7; TRBD1 might be the D (6 bases). The germline V gene encodes CDR1 DFQATT and CDR2 SNEGSKA (reference sequence). V was cut by 5 bases and J by 5 bases, with 10 bases left in between. The CDR3 spans 11 residues. The CDR3 region is CSAPGDHEQYF. CDR3 in DNA: TGCAGTGCTCCAGGGGACCACGAGCAGTACTTC.

This chain connects TRBV7-6 to TRBJ2-5, with 14 bases lining up with TRBD2. CDR3 length: 14 residues. CDR1 and CDR2 (germline): SGHVS, FNYEAQ. J lost 5 bases, V lost 6 bases, and 2 bases had no gene match. CDR3 sequence reads: CASRGTSGSETQYF. CDR3 coding DNA: TGTGCCAGCAGAGGGACTAGCGGGAGTGAGACCCAGTACTTC.

V usage is TRBV15 and J usage is TRBJ2-1, with D tentatively TRBD1 (6 bases). V was trimmed by 0 bases and J by 9 bases, leaving 9 bases between them. The CDR3 loop spans 13 amino acids. Germline V gives CDR1 LNHNV, CDR2 YYDKDF (reference sequence). The CDR3 spells CATSRDGGGEQFF. In DNA form, the CDR3 reads TGTGCCACCAGCAGAGATGGGGGCGGTGAGCAGTTCTTC.

V usage is TRBV2 and J usage is TRBJ2-5; weak D call: TRBD1 (6 bases). The CDR3 sequence is 13 residues long. Germline-derived CDR1 and CDR2 are SNHLY and FYNNEI. Trimming took off 6 bases at V and 2 bases at J, with 10 bases between the two ends. Written as DNA, the CDR3 is TGTGCCAGCAGAGGACAGCTACAAGAGACCCAGTACTTC. This sequence encodes CASRGQLQETQYF.

The table lists this clone with many counts. The V and J genes are TRBV27 and TRBJ2-3; no firm D call. Per the germline V gene, CDR1 is MNHEY and CDR2 is SMNVEV (reference sequence). Trimming took 3 bases from V and 3 from J, leaving 10 bases between them. The CDR3 consists of 14 residues. The CDR3 DNA reads TGTGCCAGCAGTTTCGAGCGTGGAACAGATACGCAGTATTTT. Protein product: CASSFERGTDTQYF.

The chain carries TRBV25-1 and TRBJ2-4; D unclear. The CDR3 consists of 11 residues. Trimming removed 4 bases at V and 9 bases at J, with 7 bases between. The V gene's germline CDR1 is MGHDK and CDR2 SYGVNS. In DNA, the CDR3 is TGTGCCAGCAGTGGCCAGAGCATTCAGTACTTC. It specifies CASSGQSIQYF.

V is TRBV10-1 and J is TRBJ2-7, with D maybe TRBD1 (6 bases). Trimming shortened V by 8 bases and J by 0 bases, and 8 bases separated the two germline ends. CDR1 is WNHNN, CDR2 SYGVQD, per germline (reference sequence). The CDR3 consists of 12 residues. The CDR3 DNA reads as TGCGCCAGCGGGACATACTCCTACGAGCAGTACTTC. Its protein product is CASGTYSYEQYF.

The chain joins TRBV5-1 to TRBJ2-1; D not certain. This CDR3 comprises 17 residues. The V gene lost 0 bases and the J gene lost 2 bases, with 15 bases spanning the gap. The V gene's germline CDR1 is SGHRS and CDR2 YFSETQ. CDR3 in DNA: TGCGCCAGCAGCTTGGTCCGCTCGGGCGATCCCTACAATGAGCAGTTCTTC. It specifies CASSLVRSGDPYNEQFF. The full variable domain, rest sourced from reference TRBV5-1 and TRBJ2-1, is KAGVTQTPRYLIKTRGQQVTLSCSPISGHRSVSWYQQTPGQGLQFLFEYFSETQRNKGNFPGRFSGRQFSNSRSEMNVSTLELGDSALYLCASSLVRSGDPYNEQFFGPGTRLTVL.

The rearrangement links TRBV29-1 to TRBJ2-7, with unresolved D. The ends were cut back, 3 bases at V and 0 bases at J, with 9 bases in the middle. This CDR3 comprises 13 residues. Germline V gene data show CDR1 as SQVTM and CDR2 as ANQGSEA. The CDR3 region is CSVDLGNSYEQYF. DNA for the CDR3: TGCAGCGTTGACCTCGGCAACTCCTACGAGCAGTACTTC.

This chain joins TRBV20-1 and TRBJ2-7; maybe TRBD2 (6 bases). The CDR3 is 11 residues long. Trimming cost V 6 bases and J 4 bases, with 10 bases left between them. Germline lookup yields CDR1 DFQATT and CDR2 SNEGSKA (reference sequence). CDR3 protein: CSATGGYEQYF. Written as DNA, the CDR3 is TGCAGTGCAACTGGAGGGTACGAGCAGTACTTC.

The chain is built from TRBV4-2 and TRBJ2-7; D might be TRBD1 (5 bases). CDR3 size: 15 residues. Germline V gives CDR1 LGHNA, CDR2 YNFKEQ. Trimming removed 1 base from V and 0 bases from J, with 10 bases in between. The CDR3 region has the DNA TGTGCCAGCAGCCAAGTAGGGGCTAGCTCCTACGAGCAGTACTTC. Translated, it gives CASSQVGASSYEQYF.

V usage is TRBV11-2 and J usage is TRBJ2-5; 12 bases align to TRBD2. V shed 5 bases, J shed 6 bases, and the junction held 7 bases outside the gene matches. The CDR3 is 15 amino acids. Germline V CDR1 and CDR2: SGHAT, FQNNGV. In nucleotides, the CDR3 is TGTGCCAGCAGCCCCGGGACTAGCGGGTTGCAGACCCAGTACTTC. This gives the protein CASSPGTSGLQTQYF.

The J gene is TRBJ1-6, the V gene TRBV27; TRBD1 matches at 8 bases. The germline V gene has CDR1 MNHEY and CDR2 SMNVEV (reference sequence). J gave up 8 bases and V 8 bases, and 5 bases lay outside the gene matches. This CDR3 region has 13 residues. The CDR3 loop reads CASGGTGYSPLHF. CDR3 sequence (DNA): TGTGCCAGCGGAGGGACAGGTTATTCACCCCTCCACTTT.

The V call is TRBV29-1, the J call TRBJ2-7; possible D gene TRBD1, 5 bases. CDR1 is SQVTM and CDR2 is ANQGSEA in the germline V gene. CDR3 length: 17 residues. V was clipped by 4 bases and J by 6 bases, with 28 bases between them. The CDR3 spells CSVGCTMDTLRRSEQYF. The CDR3 coding sequence is TGCAGCGTTGGTTGTACTATGGACACCTTAAGACGGTCCGAGCAGTACTTC.

V and J are TRBV27 and TRBJ2-7; TRBD1 agrees at 11 bases. The V and J ends lost 3 bases and 4 bases, in that order; junction bases with no gene match: 5. This CDR3 spans 15 amino acids. Germline CDR1 is MNHEY and CDR2 is SMNVEV (reference sequence). In DNA form, the CDR3 reads TGTGCCAGCAGTTTTGGACAGGGGGCAAAATACGAGCAGTACTTC. It is translated as CASSFGQGAKYEQYF.

The rearrangement uses TRBV25-1 and TRBJ1-1; D gene uncertain. Trimming pared 3 bases from V and 3 bases from J, leaving 11 bases between. Looked up from germline, CDR1 is MGHDK and CDR2 is SYGVNS. The CDR3 has 14 amino acids. CDR3 region: CASSDGRRDTEAFF. The CDR3 nucleotides read TGTGCCAGCAGTGACGGCAGGAGGGACACTGAAGCTTTCTTT.